This T cell receptor (beta chain) was sequenced for a study of CD8 T cells in ankylosing spondylitis. Findings and limits, study-wide: Significantly higher representation of disease-linked clones was reported for matched ankylosing spondylitis synovial fluid. Before this, some motif variants had been reported in reactive arthritis synovial fluid and blood.

This clonotype has a handful of counts. Its antigen is undetermined. The V and J ends lost 5 bases and 5 bases respectively, with 13 bases between them. Germline loops: CDR1 SEHNR, CDR2 FQNEAQ (reference sequence). The CDR3 has 14 amino acids. With molecular barcodes, quantitative 5'-RACE was used to make the TCR beta libraries. Each CDR3 protein gets one entry after TCRdb re-called the 5' RACE reads with MiXCR. The data show around 300,000 distinct CDR3 sequences, about a fifth seen once. The V and J genes are TRBV7-9 and TRBJ2-1; D is ambiguous. The sample consisted of blood, either unsorted or a sorted T cell fraction (not recorded which). The source is a female donor with ankylosing spondylitis or in good health (not recorded which). Here the CDR3 reads CASSTHLQDNEQFF. CDR3 in DNA: TGTGCCAGCAGCACCCACCTTCAAGACAATGAGCAGTTCTTC.